These T cell receptor beta chains were read from a single sample in a study of T cell responses to AZD1222 COVID-19 vaccine. This table comes from immunoSEQ multiplex PCR, and its TCRdb copy is limited to in-frame clones, with some not included. The sample has some 130,000 clones; roughly 88% are singletons. The sequencing used peripheral blood, collected on day 0 of AZD1222 vaccination. The receptors derive from an adult in good health. CDR3s include the opening cysteine and the closing phenylalanine or tryptophan. The D gene is left open where the match is weak. A row's size may be missing; if present it is once, few, many or a size class.

cdr3_aa	cdr3_nt	clone_size	v_call	d_call	j_call
CATREVLGTEAFF	TGTGCCACCCGGGAGGTTCTTGGCACTGAAGCTTTCTTT	few	TRBV27	-	TRBJ1-1
CASSRVDLLLNSPLHF	TGTGCCAGCAGTCGGGTCGACCTCTTACTAAATTCACCCCTCCACTTT	-	TRBV27	-	TRBJ1-6
CATSIGPTPIQPQHF	TGTGCCACCAGCATCGGACCGACCCCCATTCAGCCCCAGCATTTT	-	TRBV15	-	TRBJ1-5
CATRRGNTEAFF	TGTGCCACCAGGCGAGGGAACACTGAAGCTTTCTTT	once	TRBV24-1	-	TRBJ1-1
CASSQVPDRGGQPQHF	TGTGCCAGCAGCCAAGTTCCTGACAGGGGAGGTCAGCCCCAGCATTTT	-	TRBV4-2	TRBD1	TRBJ1-5
CSAGPGDYEQYF	TGCAGCGCGGGGCCGGGGGACTACGAGCAGTACTTC	few	TRBV29-1	-	TRBJ2-7
CASSIDGETDTQYF	TGTGCCAGTAGTATCGACGGGGAGACAGATACGCAGTATTTT	-	TRBV19	-	TRBJ2-3
CASSERPNYGYTF	TGTGCCAGCAGTGAAAGGCCCAACTATGGCTACACCTTC	-	TRBV2	-	TRBJ1-2
CASSILGLAGGGGFTDTQYF	TGTGCCAGTAGTATTCTTGGACTAGCGGGAGGAGGTGGATTCACAGATACGCAGTATTTT	-	TRBV19	TRBD2	TRBJ2-3
CATSDLGQGPDTQYF	TGTGCCACCAGTGATTTGGGCCAGGGGCCAGATACGCAGTATTTT	-	TRBV24-1	-	TRBJ2-3
CASSLLAGQPQHF	TGTGCCAGCAGTTTACTAGCGGGGCAGCCCCAGCATTTT	-	TRBV28	-	TRBJ1-5
CASMQSSGGANEQYF	TGTGCCAGCATGCAGTCTAGCGGGGGGGCGAATGAGCAGTACTTC	-	TRBV2	TRBD2	TRBJ2-7
CASSPPSDTQYF	TGTGCCAGCAGCCCCCCAAGCGATACGCAGTATTTT	-	TRBV7-9	-	TRBJ2-3
CASSLGGQALLF	TGTGCCAGCAGCTTAGGGGGACAGGCCCTCCTTTTT	-	TRBV7-8	TRBD1	TRBJ1-5
CASSLGVMEGSGEQYF	TGTGCCAGCAGTTTGGGGGTTATGGAGGGGTCGGGTGAGCAGTACTTC	-	TRBV28	-	TRBJ2-7
CASMGLPRKLFF	TGTGCCAGCATGGGCCTACCTAGGAAACTGTTTTTT	-	TRBV25-1	-	TRBJ1-4
CASGISYEQYF	TGTGCTAGCGGGATCTCCTACGAGCAGTACTTC	-	TRBV3-1/TRBV3-2	TRBD2	TRBJ2-7
CASNNRDTGELFF	TGTGCCAGTAATAACAGGGACACCGGGGAGCTGTTTTTT	-	TRBV19	-	TRBJ2-2
CASSQGQKNTEAFF	TGTGCCAGCAGCCAAGGACAAAAGAACACTGAAGCTTTCTTT	-	TRBV3-1/TRBV3-2	-	TRBJ1-1
CAISGREDQPQHF	TGTGCCATCAGTGGACGGGAGGATCAGCCCCAGCATTTT	-	TRBV10-3	-	TRBJ1-5
CASSLDSLTEAFF	TGTGCCAGCAGCTTAGATTCACTCACTGAAGCTTTCTTT	-	TRBV11-3	-	TRBJ1-1
CASSVDESSPLHF	TGTGCCAGCAGCGTAGATGAGAGCTCACCCCTCCACTTT	-	TRBV9	-	TRBJ1-6
CASSYRPAERGYTF	TGTGCCAGCAGTTACCGGCCAGCCGAGAGGGGCTACACCTTC	-	TRBV6-5	-	TRBJ1-2
CASSLKGAYEQYF	TGTGCCAGCAGCTTGAAGGGGGCCTACGAGCAGTACTTC	-	TRBV5-6	-	TRBJ2-7
CASSPKGTNQETQYF	TGCGCCAGCAGCCCGAAGGGGACAAACCAAGAGACCCAGTACTTC	-	TRBV5-1	-	TRBJ2-5
CASSLEGAGTDTQYF	TGTGCCAGCAGCTTGGAGGGGGCCGGCACAGATACGCAGTATTTT	few	TRBV5-4	TRBD1	TRBJ2-3
CASSPMIPGGSGANVLTF	TGTGCCAGCAGCCCGATGATCCCGGGGGGCTCTGGGGCCAACGTCCTGACTTTC	-	TRBV3-1/TRBV3-2	TRBD2	TRBJ2-6
CASSYSLDRTNTEAFF	TGTGCCAGCAGTTACTCCTTGGACAGGACGAACACTGAAGCTTTCTTT	-	TRBV6-5	TRBD1	TRBJ1-1
CSVDGTRDRSEDTQYF	TGCAGCGTCGACGGGACCCGGGACAGGTCAGAAGATACGCAGTATTTT	-	TRBV29-1	TRBD1	TRBJ2-3
CASTYRGRDRDFQPQHF	TGTGCCAGTACATATCGGGGTCGGGACAGGGACTTTCAGCCCCAGCATTTT	-	TRBV19	TRBD1	TRBJ1-5
CASSYGWLGKASNQPQHF	TGTGCCAGCAGTTACGGCTGGTTGGGGAAAGCTAGCAATCAGCCCCAGCATTTT	-	TRBV6-2/TRBV6-3	-	TRBJ1-5
CASSLVTGTEHQPQHF	TGTGCCAGCAGCTTAGTTACCGGGACAGAACATCAGCCCCAGCATTTT	-	TRBV7-9	TRBD1	TRBJ1-5
CASSLPGTGNGYTF	TGTGCCAGCAGCTTACCCGGGACAGGGAATGGCTACACCTTC	-	TRBV5-8	TRBD1	TRBJ1-2
CAVELGSSTGELFF	TGTGCTGTGGAATTGGGTTCCTCCACCGGGGAGCTGTTTTTT	-	TRBV5-4	-	TRBJ2-2
CASSPPGGLEYEQYF	TGTGCCAGCAGCCCCCCTGGAGGATTGGAGTACGAGCAGTACTTC	few	TRBV6-6	-	TRBJ2-7
CASSLAGATLHF	TGTGCCAGCAGCTTAGCTGGGGCCACCCTCCACTTT	-	TRBV7-8	-	TRBJ1-6
CSVLPGHNEQFF	TGCAGCGTTCTCCCAGGGCACAATGAGCAGTTCTTC	-	TRBV29-1	-	TRBJ2-1
CASSSPGTGTYEQYF	TGTGCCAGCAGTTCACCCGGGACAGGGACCTACGAGCAGTACTTC	once	TRBV11-2	TRBD1	TRBJ2-7
CASSEIRDRAIYF	TGTGCCAGCAGCGAAATCCGGGACAGGGCCATATATTTT	few	TRBV9	TRBD1	TRBJ1-3
CAWSVGGRPQETQYF	TGTGCCTGGAGTGTAGGAGGCAGACCCCAAGAGACCCAGTACTTC	-	TRBV30	-	TRBJ2-5